This T cell receptor beta chain was recorded in a study of cytomegalovirus exposure and HLA in healthy donors. The study ran its PCR with 60 Vbeta and 13 Jbeta primers. Libraries were prepared by immunoSEQ multiplex PCR; TCRdb keeps only in-frame clonotypes and omits some of them. The sample includes fewer than 100,000 clones, over 70% of them seen just once. Study-level points and caveats: Reportedly, cytomegalovirus status was diagnosed with high sensitivity and specificity.

Turning to this clone: What it binds is not known.

The source of this sequence is a male donor in good health and CMV-seronegative. Specimen: PBMCs.

The chain's CDR3 is CASSLGHSTTEAFF. The CDR3 bases are TGTGCCAGCAGCTTAGGACACAGTACCACTGAAGCTTTCTTT. The chain carries TRBV7-9 and TRBJ1-1; the D is unclear. V lost 1 base, J lost 4 bases, and 10 bases lay in between. CDR1 and CDR2 (germline): SEHNR, FQNEAQ (reference sequence). The CDR3 covers 14 residues.